The sequence of this T cell receptor beta chain was determined in a study of shared clonotypes between healthy human individuals. Turning to the study itself: Serving as donors were a couple of women and three men, whose ages spanned 18 to 49.

Notes on the study in general: Relative to their counterparts shared across all four donors, non-shared clonotypes exhibited diminished generation probabilities.

Germline CDR1 MNHNY, CDR2 SVGAGI (reference sequence). This CDR3 has 16 residues. The ends lost 4 bases at V and 0 bases at J; junction bases unmatched: 6. In the original processing: Filtering differed, since immunoSEQ gave only junction sequences and no quality scores. Profiling relied on immunoSEQ multiplex PCR, and the TCRdb table lists in-frame clones only, not all of them. That table supplies the V and J calls and clone size; D and trimming were determined from the DNA. The table lists 2,500,000 or so clones, more than 90% of them singletons, with about 0.13% in the top ten. Points on this clone: The antigen is not known.

The sequenced material came from naive CD4+ T cells sorted from blood. Sample subset: CD45RA+ positively selected. The chain carries TRBV6-6 and TRBJ1-3; 7 bases align to TRBD1. This clonotype was sampled from a young man in good health. CDR3 bases: TGTGCCAGCAGTTGGAGACAGGGAAACTCTGGAAACACCATATATTTT. It is translated as CASSWRQGNSGNTIYF.